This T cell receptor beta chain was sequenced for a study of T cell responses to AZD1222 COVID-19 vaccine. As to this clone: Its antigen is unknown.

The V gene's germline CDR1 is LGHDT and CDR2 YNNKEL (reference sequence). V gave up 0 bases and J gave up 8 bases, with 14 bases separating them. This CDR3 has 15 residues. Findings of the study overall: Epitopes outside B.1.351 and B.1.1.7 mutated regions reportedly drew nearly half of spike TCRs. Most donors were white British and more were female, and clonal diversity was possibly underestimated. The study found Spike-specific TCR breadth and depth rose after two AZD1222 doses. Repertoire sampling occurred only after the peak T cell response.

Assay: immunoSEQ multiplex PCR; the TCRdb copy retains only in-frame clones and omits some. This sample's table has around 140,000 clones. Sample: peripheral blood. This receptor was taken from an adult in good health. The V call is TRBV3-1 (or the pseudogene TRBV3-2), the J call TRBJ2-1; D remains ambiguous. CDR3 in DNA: TGTGCCAGCAGCCAAGATAGGTCACTAATCTATGAGCAGTTCTTC. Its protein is CASSQDRSLIYEQFF.